The present T cell receptor beta chain was sequenced within a study of T cell repertoires in cytomegalovirus infection. This clonotype occurred a few times. Its antigen is currently unknown. The germline CDR1 and CDR2 sequences are LNHNV and YYDKDF (reference sequence). The CDR3 runs to 16 residues. Trimming took 3 bases from V and 1 from J, leaving 13 bases between them. One entry per CDR3 protein, called by TCRdb with MiXCR from the reads. The table includes 700,000 to 950,000 distinct CDR3 sequences, around a third detected once. The sequence was obtained from a human donor in good health (CMV status not recorded). Some clones in this sample may be carry-over from other donors' samples. Sequencing was performed on cultured CD8+ T cells from PBMCs, taken from culture after CMV antigen stimulation. V is TRBV15 and J is TRBJ1-5; D might be TRBD1 (5 bases). The CDR3 bases are TGTGCCACCAGCAGGCCGGGAGGGGTGAGCAATCAGCCCCAGCATTTT. It yields the protein CATSRPGGVSNQPQHF. The full variable domain, completed using reference TRBV15 and TRBJ1-5, is DAMVIQNPRYQVTQFGKPVTLSCSQTLNHNVMYWYQQKSSQAPKLLFHYYDKDFNNEADTPDNFQSRRPNTSFCFLDIRSPGLGDTAMYLCATSRPGGVSNQPQHFGDGTRLSIL.